This T cell receptor (beta chain) was identified in a study of cytomegalovirus exposure and HLA in healthy donors. PCR used 60 Vbeta primers and 13 Jbeta primers. Here immunoSEQ multiplex PCR was the method, and the copy in TCRdb shows in-frame clones only, minus some. The table shows 150,000 or so clones, with 72% occurring only once. The V end lost 6 bases, the J end lost 3 bases, and 15 bases lay between the germline ends. This CDR3 region has 14 residues. Germline V gives CDR1 SGHRS, CDR2 YFSETQ. V is TRBV5-1 and J is TRBJ1-1; weak D call: TRBD1 (5 bases). The source of this sequence is a human donor in good health. The material sequenced was PBMCs. DNA of the CDR3: TGCGCCAGCAAGTCAGGGTATTTGGACACTGAAGCTTTCTTT. This sequence encodes CASKSGYLDTEAFF.